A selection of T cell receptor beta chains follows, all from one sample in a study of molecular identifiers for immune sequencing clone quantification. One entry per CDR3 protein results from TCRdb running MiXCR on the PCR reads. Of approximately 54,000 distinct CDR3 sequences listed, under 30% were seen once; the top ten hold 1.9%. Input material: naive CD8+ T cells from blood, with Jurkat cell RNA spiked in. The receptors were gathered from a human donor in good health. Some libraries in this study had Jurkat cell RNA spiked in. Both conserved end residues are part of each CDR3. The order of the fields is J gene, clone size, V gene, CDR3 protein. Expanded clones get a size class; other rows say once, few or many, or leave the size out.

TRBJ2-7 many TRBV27 CASSQRTGGLSDEQYF
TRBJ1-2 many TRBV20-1 CSARKQGADYGYTF
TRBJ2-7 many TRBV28 CASKDLAGHYEQYF
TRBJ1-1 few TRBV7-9 CASSFPTGANTEASF
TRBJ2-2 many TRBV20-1 CSAPQDRRNTGELFF
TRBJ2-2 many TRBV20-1 CSAERGPENTGELFF
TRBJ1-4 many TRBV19 CASSIGTIGEKLFF
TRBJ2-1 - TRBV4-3 CASGQDVGLPGLSERFF
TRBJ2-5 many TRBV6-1 CASSEFVRGLETQYF
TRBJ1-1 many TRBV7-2 CASSLRHGGGQGGTEAFF
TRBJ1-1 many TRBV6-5 CASSETGLNTEAFF
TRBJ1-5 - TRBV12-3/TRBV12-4 CASSLRAGVEPQHF
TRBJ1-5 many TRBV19 CASSIAHARTGEPQHF
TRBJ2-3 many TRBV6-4 CASSADSYTDTQYF
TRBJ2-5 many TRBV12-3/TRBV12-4 CASSSRTLTGAGETQYF
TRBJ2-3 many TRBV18 CASSPSAASTDTQYF
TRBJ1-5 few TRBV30 CAWSEGQGHNQPQHF
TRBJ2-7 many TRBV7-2 CASSPYISLHEQYF